This entry lists 29 T cell receptor beta chains sequenced from one sample in a study of blood T cell repertoires in COVID-19. Profiled with immunoSEQ multiplex PCR; TCRdb holds only in-frame clones, not every one. The table includes fewer than 120,000 clones, over 65% detected once. The sequenced material came from peripheral blood. The receptor source for this set is a woman aged 80 or over with acute or convalescent COVID-19.

The rearrangement uses TRBV7-8 and TRBJ1-1, with D maybe TRBD1 (6 bases). The CDR3 has 18 residues. The ends were cut back, 5 bases at V and 1 base at J, with 23 bases in the middle. Germline CDR1 SGHVS, CDR2 FQNEAQ. Written as DNA, the CDR3 is TGTGCCAGCAGCGCCTCGACAAGACAATTGGGGGCGAACACTGAAGCTTTCTTT. Residues: CASSASTRQLGANTEAFF.

This sequence joins TRBV30 and TRBJ1-3; unclear D gene. CDR1 is GTSNPN and CDR2 is SVGIG in the germline V gene (reference sequence). This CDR3 is 14 amino acids long. Trimming took off 3 bases at V and 2 bases at J, with 11 bases between the two ends. The CDR3 region has the DNA TGTGCCTGGAGAGAGGGTTGGGCTGGAAACACCATATATTTT. Its translation: CAWREGWAGNTIYF. Looking up the rest from reference TRBV30 and TRBJ1-3 gives the full variable domain: SQTIHQWPATLVQPVGSPLSLECTVEGTSNPNLYWYRQAAGRGLQLLFYSVGIGQISSEVPQNLSASRPQDRQFILSSKKLLLSDSGFYLCAWREGWAGNTIYFGEGSWLTVV.

The J gene is TRBJ1-3, the V gene TRBV6-1, with 7 positions matching TRBD1. Germline-derived CDR1 and CDR2 are MNHNS and SASEGT. The CDR3 length is 17 residues. After removal of 4 bases from V and 7 bases from J, the junction contained 16 bases not matched to a gene. DNA for the CDR3: TGTGCCAGCAGTGGGAAAGACAGGGCCCCGGGATGGAACACCATATATTTT. Translation: CASSGKDRAPGWNTIYF.

By share, this clone counts as medium-sized. The chain is built from TRBV27 and TRBJ2-1; the match to TRBD2 covers 10 bases. The CDR3 has 16 residues. Looked up from germline, CDR1 is MNHEY and CDR2 is SMNVEV (reference sequence). J gave up 8 bases and V 6 bases, and 13 bases lay outside the gene matches. The CDR3 reads CASSPGRLAGVDEQFF. The CDR3 DNA reads TGTGCCAGCAGCCCTGGGAGGCTAGCGGGAGTGGATGAGCAGTTCTTC.

This clone was recorded once. The rearrangement uses TRBV7-8 and TRBJ1-5; no clear D. The CDR3 is 15 residues long. V lost 4 bases and J 4 bases, leaving 14 bases between the germline ends. The germline V gene encodes CDR1 SGHVS and CDR2 FQNEAQ. The CDR3 DNA is TGTGCCAGCAGCTCCCGCCCGGGGTCGAATCAGCCCCAGCATTTT. Translating it yields CASSSRPGSNQPQHF.

This rearrangement joins TRBV6-5 to TRBJ2-7, with 7 positions matching TRBD2. V was pared by 4 bases and J by 3 bases, with 6 bases of the junction left unmatched. From germline, CDR1 is MNHEY and CDR2 SVGAGI. The CDR3 is 14 amino acids. In DNA, the CDR3 is TGTGCCAGCAGTTGGGAGGGCTTCCACTACGAGCAGTACTTC. Its translation: CASSWEGFHYEQYF.

This clone was found a few times. This chain joins TRBV29-1 and TRBJ1-5; D not certain. Germline CDR1 reads SQVTM; CDR2 reads ANQGSEA. This CDR3 comprises 12 residues. V was trimmed by 4 bases and J by 4 bases, leaving 8 bases between them. CDR3 coding DNA: TGCAGCGTTGGCAACCTAAATCAGCCCCAGCATTTT. Its protein product is CSVGNLNQPQHF.

The V and J genes are TRBV5-1 and TRBJ2-7, with 10 positions matching TRBD1. The CDR3 length is 16 residues. J lost 4 bases, V lost 2 bases, and 9 bases had no gene match. Germline assignment: CDR1 SGHRS and CDR2 YFSETQ. CDR3 coding DNA: TGCGCCAGCAGCTTTTGGCCGGGACAGGGGAAATACGAGCAGTACTTC. Protein: CASSFWPGQGKYEQYF.

This rearrangement joins TRBV5-1 to TRBJ2-7; 7 positions match TRBD1. The length of the CDR3 is 16 residues. Germline V gene data show CDR1 as SGHRS and CDR2 as YFSETQ. Trimming removed 0 bases from V and 2 bases from J; junction bases left unmatched: 8. CDR3 protein: CASSLAGQIITYEQYF. The DNA for the CDR3 is TGCGCCAGCAGCTTGGCGGGACAGATAATAACCTACGAGCAGTACTTC.

The rearrangement uses TRBV30 and TRBJ1-6, with 10 bases fitting TRBD1. The germline V gene has CDR1 GTSNPN and CDR2 SVGIG (reference sequence). This CDR3 has 17 amino acids. With V trimmed by 3 bases and J by 10 bases, 15 bases remained unmatched. This CDR3 reads CAWRTPGTGESRSPLHF. The CDR3 DNA is TGTGCCTGGAGGACCCCCGGGACAGGGGAGAGTCGATCACCCCTCCACTTT.

The CDR3 spells CASSLSGFFGVAFF. Here the CDR3 DNA reads TGTGCCAGCAGTCTCTCAGGGTTTTTTGGAGTAGCTTTCTTT. The chain couples TRBV2 to TRBJ1-1, with a possible D match to TRBD1 (5 bases). The CDR3 sequence is 14 residues long. Trimming pared 5 bases from V and 10 bases from J, leaving 20 bases between. Per germline, CDR1 SNHLY and CDR2 FYNNEI.

This CDR3 is CASSYSTGTSGYTF. DNA for the CDR3: TGTGCCAGCAGTTACTCGACAGGGACGAGTGGCTACACCTTC. V gene TRBV6-2 or TRBV6-3 combines with J gene TRBJ1-2; 7 positions match TRBD1. V lost 0 bases to trimming and J lost 7 bases; unmatched junction nucleotides: 5. Germline CDR1 is MNHEY and CDR2 is SVGEGT. The length of the CDR3 is 14 residues.

The chain combines TRBV6-5 with TRBJ2-7; perhaps TRBD2 as D (5 bases). CDR1 is MNHEY and CDR2 is SVGAGI in the germline V gene. Trimming pared 5 bases from V and 2 bases from J, leaving 16 bases between. This CDR3 is 15 amino acids long. The chain's CDR3 is CASSRSGRRAYEQYF. The DNA for the CDR3 is TGTGCCAGCAGTAGGAGCGGCAGACGCGCCTACGAGCAGTACTTC.

In its sample, this clone was seen a few times. This sequence joins TRBV20-1 and TRBJ1-1, with 9 bases matching TRBD1. The CDR3 consists of 14 residues. Germline values: CDR1 DFQATT, CDR2 SNEGSKA (reference sequence). Trimming cost V 6 bases and J 1 base; bases outside gene matches: 6. The CDR3 DNA sequence: TGCAGTGCCAGTACAGGGGGCCAGAACACTGAAGCTTTCTTT. Translated: CSASTGGQNTEAFF.

J is TRBJ2-7 and V is TRBV7-2; D might be TRBD2 (7 bases). The length of the CDR3 is 15 residues. CDR1 is SGHTA, CDR2 FQGNSA, per germline. The V gene lost 4 bases and the J gene lost 4 bases, with 17 bases spanning the gap. The chain's CDR3 is CASSWGGPVGYEQYF. The CDR3 DNA follows: TGTGCCAGCAGCTGGGGGGGCCCAGTGGGGTACGAGCAGTACTTC.

The rearrangement uses TRBV3-1 (or the pseudogene TRBV3-2) and TRBJ1-3; 10 positions match TRBD1. The CDR3 has 15 amino acids. Germline CDR1 is LGHDT and CDR2 is YNNKEL (reference sequence). The V and J ends lost 3 bases and 7 bases, in that order; junction bases with no gene match: 6. CDR3 nucleotide sequence: TGTGCCAGCAGCCACCGAACGACAGGGGGCAACACCATATATTTT. It specifies CASSHRTTGGNTIYF.

The chain is built from TRBV5-1 and TRBJ2-3; possible D gene TRBD1, 5 bases. The V end was cut by 4 bases, the J end by 5 bases, with 11 bases between. Per the germline V gene, CDR1 is SGHRS and CDR2 is YFSETQ. The CDR3 length is 13 residues. This CDR3 reads CASSPPQGDTQYF. As DNA, the CDR3 is TGCGCCAGCAGCCCCCCGCAGGGAGATACGCAGTATTTT. Filled out from reference TRBV5-1 and TRBJ2-3, the complete variable domain reads KAGVTQTPRYLIKTRGQQVTLSCSPISGHRSVSWYQQTPGQGLQFLFEYFSETQRNKGNFPGRFSGRQFSNSRSEMNVSTLELGDSALYLCASSPPQGDTQYFGPGTRLTVL.

V and J are TRBV29-1 and TRBJ2-7; 7 bases are shared with TRBD2. The CDR3 extends over 14 amino acids. The ends lost 1 base at V and 4 bases at J; junction bases unmatched: 7. Germline loops: CDR1 SQVTM, CDR2 ANQGSEA. CDR3 sequence: CSVEVGGTPYEQYF. The CDR3 DNA reads TGCAGCGTTGAAGTGGGGGGGACCCCTTACGAGCAGTACTTC.

V and J are TRBV11-3 and TRBJ2-7; TRBD1 matches at 7 bases. This CDR3 is built from 15 residues. With 2 bases clipped from V and 0 bases from J, the junction kept 4 bases outside the gene matches. Germline V gene data show CDR1 as SGHNT and CDR2 as YENEEA. The CDR3 here is CASSLMTGSSYEQYF. The CDR3 DNA reads TGTGCCAGCAGCTTAATGACAGGGTCCTCCTACGAGCAGTACTTC.

The chain joins TRBV12-3 or TRBV12-4 to TRBJ2-7, with a tentative D call TRBD1 (6 bases). Trimming left V 6 bases short and J 3 bases short, with 12 bases between. The CDR3 has 13 amino acids. The CDR3: CASRTGLNYEQYF. CDR3 coding DNA: TGTGCCAGCAGGACAGGTCTGAACTACGAGCAGTACTTC.

V usage is TRBV10-3 and J usage is TRBJ1-4; 7 bases fit TRBD1. The ends lost 0 bases at V and 7 bases at J; junction bases unmatched: 5. Germline assignment: CDR1 ENHRY and CDR2 SYGVKD. The CDR3 consists of 15 residues. The CDR3 DNA reads as TGTGCCATCAGTGAGTCCCAGGGACAGAGTGAAAAACTGTTTTTT. Translated: CAISESQGQSEKLFF.

The rearrangement uses TRBV11-2 and TRBJ2-3, with TRBD2 matching 11 bases. Trimming cost V 4 bases and J 4 bases; bases outside gene matches: 10. The CDR3 is 17 residues long. Germline loops: CDR1 SGHAT, CDR2 FQNNGV. CDR3 region: CASSSQLAGVGPDTQYF. The CDR3 DNA is TGTGCCAGCAGCTCCCAACTAGCGGGAGTTGGCCCAGATACGCAGTATTTT.

This chain connects TRBV18 to TRBJ1-6; 9 bases match TRBD1. The length of the CDR3 is 16 residues. Germline CDR1 reads KGHSH; CDR2 reads LQKENI. With V trimmed by 6 bases and J by 5 bases, 8 bases remained unmatched. The CDR3 protein is CASSLGTGLNNSPLHF. The CDR3 DNA follows: TGTGCCAGCTCTTTAGGGACAGGGCTGAATAATTCACCCCTCCACTTT. The full variable domain, rest sourced from reference TRBV18 and TRBJ1-6, is NAGVMQNPRHLVRRRGQEARLRCSPMKGHSHVYWYRQLPEEGLKFMVYLQKENIIDESGMPKERFSAEFPKEGPSILRIQQVVRGDSAAYFCASSLGTGLNNSPLHFGNGTRLTVT.

This rearrangement joins TRBV3-1 (or the pseudogene TRBV3-2) to TRBJ2-7; 13 bases agree with TRBD2. With 5 bases clipped from V and 6 bases from J, the junction kept 13 bases outside the gene matches. Germline-derived CDR1 and CDR2 are LGHDT and YNNKEL (reference sequence). The CDR3 runs 17 residues. The CDR3 DNA reads TGTGCCAGCAGCTCCTTCGGACTAGCGGGAGAAATCAGCGAGCAGTACTTC. It is translated as CASSSFGLAGEISEQYF.

This clone was seen more than once but under ten times. This rearrangement joins TRBV19 to TRBJ1-5; 11 bases map to TRBD1. V trimming: 5 bases; J trimming: 3 bases; junction bases outside the gene matches: 3. Germline-derived CDR1 and CDR2 are LNHDA and SQIVND (reference sequence). The CDR3 covers 15 residues. CDR3 protein: CASSGTGGYNQPQHF. The CDR3 bases are TGTGCCAGTAGTGGGACAGGGGGATACAATCAGCCCCAGCATTTT.

This chain connects TRBV5-1 to TRBJ1-4; D uncertain. Germline CDR1 SGHRS, CDR2 YFSETQ. V shed 0 bases and J shed 8 bases, with 17 bases lying between them. There are 16 residues in the CDR3. CDR3 DNA: TGCGCCAGCAGCTTGGGGACTAGTGGTGTTTCGGAAAAACTGTTTTTT. It encodes CASSLGTSGVSEKLFF.

CDR3 loop: CASSLGQGGDTQYF. CDR3 bases: TGTGCCAGCAGCTTAGGACAGGGCGGGGATACGCAGTATTTT. This chain joins TRBV7-9 and TRBJ2-3; 7 bases align to TRBD1. Unmatched junction bases numbered 4, after V lost 1 base and J lost 6 bases. Germline V lookup: CDR1 SEHNR, CDR2 FQNEAQ (reference sequence). The CDR3 is 14 residues long. Using reference TRBV7-9 and TRBJ2-3 for the parts outside the CDR3, the full variable domain is DTGVSQNPRHKITKRGQNVTFRCDPISEHNRLYWYRQTLGQGPEFLTYFQNEAQLEKSRLLSDRFSAERPKGSFSTLEIQRTEQGDSAMYLCASSLGQGGDTQYFGPGTRLTVL.

The chain has TRBV11-2 and TRBJ2-7, with D perhaps TRBD1 (7 bases). The V and J ends lost 5 bases and 4 bases respectively, with 21 bases between them. The V gene's germline CDR1 is SGHAT and CDR2 FQNNGV. The CDR3 spans 16 residues. In DNA, the CDR3 is TGTGCCAGCAGCCCCCAGAAAACGCAGGGGGGATACGAGCAGTACTTC. This sequence encodes CASSPQKTQGGYEQYF.

The V and J genes are TRBV6-5 and TRBJ1-2, with a weak D call TRBD1 (5 bases). Germline lookup yields CDR1 MNHEY and CDR2 SVGAGI. Trimming took off 8 bases at V and 0 bases at J, with 16 bases between the two ends. The CDR3 has 15 residues. The CDR3 protein is CASGPLDISNYGYTF. The CDR3 region has the DNA TGTGCCAGCGGCCCACTGGACATTTCTAACTATGGCTACACCTTC.